This T cell receptor beta chain was captured by sequencing in a study of identical twins. Study-wide results and limits: Among monozygotic twins, out-of-frame TCR alpha sharing exceeded what models predicted.

Template switching, a step in the protocol, added a universal primer site, and cDNA carried unique molecular identifiers. TCRdb redid the calling of the 5' RACE reads with MiXCR, one entry per CDR3 protein. The sample includes hundreds of thousands of distinct CDR3 sequences, roughly an eighth of them seen just once. Among all donors, each was a healthy Caucasian. The CDR3 spans 14 residues. V lost 1 base, J lost 5 bases, and 8 bases lay in between. Germline lookup yields CDR1 SEHNR and CDR2 FQNEAQ (reference sequence). Comment on this clonotype: Its antigen is unknown.

The data were also submitted as part of a second study, on yellow fever vaccine responses in identical twins.

The TCR was taken from a woman aged 18-29 years in good health. This rearrangement joins TRBV7-9 to TRBJ1-4; D may be TRBD1 (6 bases). The sample consisted of CD8+ T cells sorted from blood. CDR3 protein: CASSLVGQNEKLFF. In nucleotides, the CDR3 is TGTGCCAGCAGCTTAGTGGGACAAAATGAAAAACTGTTTTTT.